This TCR beta chain was captured in a study of regulatory T cells in long-lasting Graves disease. This clonotype has a count of ten or more. Building of the TCR beta libraries involved iRepertoire HTBI primers and Arm-PCR of CDR3 regions. TCRdb analysed the multiplex PCR reads with MiXCR anew, one entry per CDR3 protein. The repertoire holds roughly 360,000 distinct CDR3 sequences, with 12% as singletons. The CDR3 contains 13 residues. With 10 bases clipped from V and 5 bases from J, the junction kept 5 bases outside the gene matches. Germline CDR1 reads MNHEY; CDR2 reads SMNVEV (reference sequence). The time point here: newly diagnosed GD, antithyroid drugs for less than 3 months. Researchers made the TCR library from RNA that was extracted from PBMCs. This sample was also put to use in a study of T cells in Graves' hyperthyroidism and ophthalmopathy. Turning to that study: Diagnosis of hyperthyroidism was new in patients aged 18 to 65, and its duration was under 2 months.

The material sequenced was peripheral blood mononuclear cells (PBMCs), taken at new diagnosis, from a patient treated with antithyroid drugs. The V call is TRBV27, the J call TRBJ2-1; the match to TRBD2 covers 10 bases. The clonotype originates from a woman aged 18-35 years with Graves disease. CDR3 in DNA: TGTGCCACCGCCCTAGCGGGAGACAATGAGCAGTTCTTC. Translated: CATALAGDNEQFF.